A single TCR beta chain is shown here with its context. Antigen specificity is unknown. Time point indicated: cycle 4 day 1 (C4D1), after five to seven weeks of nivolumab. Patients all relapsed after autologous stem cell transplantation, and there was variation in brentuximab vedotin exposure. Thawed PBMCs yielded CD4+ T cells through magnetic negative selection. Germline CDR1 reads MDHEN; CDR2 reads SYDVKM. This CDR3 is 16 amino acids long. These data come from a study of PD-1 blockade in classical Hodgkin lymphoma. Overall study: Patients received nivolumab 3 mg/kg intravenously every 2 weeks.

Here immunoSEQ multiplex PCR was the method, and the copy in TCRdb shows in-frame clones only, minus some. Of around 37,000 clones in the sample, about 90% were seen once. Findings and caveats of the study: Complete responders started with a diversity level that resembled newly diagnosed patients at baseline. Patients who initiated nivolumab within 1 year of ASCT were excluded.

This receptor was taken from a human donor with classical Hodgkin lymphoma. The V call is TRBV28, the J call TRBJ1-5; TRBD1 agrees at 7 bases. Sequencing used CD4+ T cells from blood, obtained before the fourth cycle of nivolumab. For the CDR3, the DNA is TGTGCTACCCCCTATACAACCAGGGGGGCGAATCAGCCCCAGCATTTT. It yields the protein CATPYTTRGANQPQHF.